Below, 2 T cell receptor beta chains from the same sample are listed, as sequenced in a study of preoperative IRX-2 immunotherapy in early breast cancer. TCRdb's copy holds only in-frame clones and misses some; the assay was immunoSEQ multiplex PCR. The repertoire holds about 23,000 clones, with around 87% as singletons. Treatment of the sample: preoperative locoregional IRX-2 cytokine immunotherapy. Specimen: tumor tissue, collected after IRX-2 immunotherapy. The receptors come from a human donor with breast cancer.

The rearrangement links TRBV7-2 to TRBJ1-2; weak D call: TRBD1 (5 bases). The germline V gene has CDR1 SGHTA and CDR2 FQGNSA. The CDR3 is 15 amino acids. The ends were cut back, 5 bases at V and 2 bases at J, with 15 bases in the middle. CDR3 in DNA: TGTGCCAGCAGCCCCCATGAAGGGGCGAACTATGGCTACACCTTC. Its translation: CASSPHEGANYGYTF.

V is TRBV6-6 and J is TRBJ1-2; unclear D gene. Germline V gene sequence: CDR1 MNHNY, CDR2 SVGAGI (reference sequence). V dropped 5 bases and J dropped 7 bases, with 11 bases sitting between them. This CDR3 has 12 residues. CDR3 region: CASSLPQVGYTF. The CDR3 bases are TGTGCCAGCAGTCTCCCCCAGGTTGGCTACACCTTC.